The subject of this entry is one T cell receptor beta chain. Its antigen remains unidentified. Trimming left V 1 base short and J 5 bases short, with 23 bases between. The CDR3 totals 17 residues. In germline, CDR1 is GTSNPN, CDR2 SVGIG (reference sequence). FACS sorted CD4+ or CD8+ T cells into CD45RA+ naive and CD45RO+ memory. Profiled with immunoSEQ multiplex PCR; TCRdb holds only in-frame clones, not every one. The sample records 35,000 to 45,000 clones, about 89% being singletons. This sample is part of a study of regulatory dendritic cells for organ transplantation. Overall study results and limits: Considerable individual heterogeneity was seen in alloreactive memory CD8+ T cells. Memory CD8+ clonal expansion seemed more limited with regulatory than mature dendritic cells. Resting memory CD8+ T cells held the most alloreactive clonotypes.

The genes are TRBV30 and TRBJ2-5; D remains unclear. The sample consisted of naive CD8+ T cells from blood. As for subset: CD45RA+ naive T cells. This TCR was recovered from a human donor in good health. The CDR3 region has the DNA TGTGCCTGGAGTGCCCTCCTCTCCCTGGGGAAAACCGAGACCCAGTACTTC. It yields the protein CAWSALLSLGKTETQYF.